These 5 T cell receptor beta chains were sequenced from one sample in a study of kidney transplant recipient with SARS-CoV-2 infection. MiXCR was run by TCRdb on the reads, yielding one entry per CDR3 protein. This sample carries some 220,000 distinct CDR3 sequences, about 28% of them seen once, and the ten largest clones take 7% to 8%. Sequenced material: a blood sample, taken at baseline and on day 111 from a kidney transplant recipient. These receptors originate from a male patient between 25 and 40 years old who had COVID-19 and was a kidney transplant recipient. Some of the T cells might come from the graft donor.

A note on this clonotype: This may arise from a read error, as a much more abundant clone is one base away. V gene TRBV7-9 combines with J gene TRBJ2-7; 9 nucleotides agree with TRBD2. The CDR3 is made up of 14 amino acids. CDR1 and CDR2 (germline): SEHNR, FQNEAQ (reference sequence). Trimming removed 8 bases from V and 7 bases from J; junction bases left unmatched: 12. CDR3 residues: CASGLLAGTWEQYF. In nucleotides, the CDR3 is TGTGCCAGCGGCCTCCTAGCGGGAACTTGGGAGCAGTACTTC.

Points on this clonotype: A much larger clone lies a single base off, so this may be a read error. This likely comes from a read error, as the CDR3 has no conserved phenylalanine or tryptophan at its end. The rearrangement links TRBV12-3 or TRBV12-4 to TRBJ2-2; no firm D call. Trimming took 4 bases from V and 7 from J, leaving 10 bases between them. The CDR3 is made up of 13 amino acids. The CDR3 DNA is TGTGCCAGCAGTTCAGATGGGGACGGGGAGCTGTTTTCT. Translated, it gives CASSSDGDGELFS.

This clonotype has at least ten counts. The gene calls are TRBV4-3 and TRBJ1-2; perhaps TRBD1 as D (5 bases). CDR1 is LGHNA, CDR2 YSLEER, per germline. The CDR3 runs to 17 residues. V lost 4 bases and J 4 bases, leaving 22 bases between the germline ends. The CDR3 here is CASSPLTGRRKTYGYTF. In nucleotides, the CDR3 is TGCGCCAGCAGCCCACTCACAGGACGTCGAAAGACCTATGGCTACACCTTC.

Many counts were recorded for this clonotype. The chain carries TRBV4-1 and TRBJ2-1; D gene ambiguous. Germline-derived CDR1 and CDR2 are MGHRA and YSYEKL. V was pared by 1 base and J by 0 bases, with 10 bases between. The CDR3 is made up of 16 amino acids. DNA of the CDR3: TGCGCCAGCAGCCAAGTTAACATGGTCTCCTACAATGAGCAGTTCTTC. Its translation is CASSQVNMVSYNEQFF.

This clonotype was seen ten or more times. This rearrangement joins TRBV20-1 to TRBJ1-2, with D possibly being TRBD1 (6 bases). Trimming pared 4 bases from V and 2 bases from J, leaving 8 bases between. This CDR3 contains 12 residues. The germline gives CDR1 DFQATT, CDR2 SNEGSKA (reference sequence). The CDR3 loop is CSATDRNYGYTF. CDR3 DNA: TGCAGTGCTACGGACAGAAACTATGGCTACACCTTC.